This record concerns one T cell receptor beta chain sequence. What it binds is unknown. The data were obtained in a study of T-cell memory formation after mild COVID-19. General study results and limits: Largely, contracting CD4+ clones fell within CM and EM, and contracting CD8+ clones within EMRA.

One entry per CDR3 protein, called by TCRdb with MiXCR from the 5' RACE reads. This table has about 210,000 distinct CDR3 sequences, under 30% appearing once. The CDR3 loop spans 15 amino acids. V gave up 1 base and J gave up 2 bases, with 12 bases separating them. The germline V gene encodes CDR1 SGHRS and CDR2 YFSETQ. The sequence was obtained from an adult woman who had mild COVID-19 (a few samples of this study predate the infection). Cell type and time point are not known. The sequenced sample was PBMCs or a T cell subset sorted from them (not recorded which). The V and J genes are TRBV5-1 and TRBJ1-1, with a weak D call TRBD1 (5 bases). In DNA, the CDR3 is TGCGCCAGCAGCTTGTCGGATACAGGCAACACTGAAGCTTTCTTT. It encodes CASSLSDTGNTEAFF.